Listed below are T cell receptor beta chains from one sample, sequenced in a study of blood T cell repertoires in COVID-19. This table comes from immunoSEQ multiplex PCR, and its TCRdb copy is limited to in-frame clones, with some not included. The data contain fewer than 500,000 clones, about nine tenths of them singletons. The specimen sequenced was PBMCs or T cells enriched from blood (not recorded which). These receptors were taken from a woman aged 18 to 35 who had recovered from COVID-19. The conserved cysteine and the conserved F or W are not part of the CDR3 here. The order of the fields is CDR3 protein, V gene, clone size. Clone size appears in some rows only: once, few, many, or a class for an expanded clone.

CDR3aa: ASSLVLAGEQF
v_gene: TRBV12-3/TRBV12-4
abundance: NA

CDR3aa: ASSLGIGDYGYT
v_gene: TRBV7-8
abundance: few

CDR3aa: ATTPDRVGWGYT
v_gene: TRBV15
abundance: NA

CDR3aa: ASRTGTGNSPLH
v_gene: TRBV19
abundance: NA

CDR3aa: ASTPTGRWQPQH
v_gene: TRBV6-1
abundance: NA

CDR3aa: ASRTRGTGNTIY
v_gene: TRBV19
abundance: NA

CDR3aa: ASSQVGNQPQH
v_gene: TRBV4-1
abundance: NA

CDR3aa: ASTDRFLSGNTIY
v_gene: TRBV28
abundance: NA

CDR3aa: ASTQDSYEQY
v_gene: TRBV2
abundance: NA

CDR3aa: ASSLMVKGAGELF
v_gene: TRBV11-2
abundance: NA

CDR3aa: ASSFSRNTEAF
v_gene: TRBV7-3
abundance: NA

CDR3aa: ASTRGRGTEAF
v_gene: TRBV12-3/TRBV12-4
abundance: NA

CDR3aa: ASSLAAIKETQY
v_gene: TRBV5-1
abundance: NA

CDR3aa: ASSVRGGETQY
v_gene: TRBV4-1
abundance: NA

CDR3aa: ASSLNYGTSYGYT
v_gene: TRBV5-1
abundance: NA

CDR3aa: ASSSDRGTEAF
v_gene: TRBV12-3/TRBV12-4
abundance: once

CDR3aa: ASSLELRGTYEQY
v_gene: TRBV5-1
abundance: few

CDR3aa: ASSEAGTGANEKLF
v_gene: TRBV6-1
abundance: NA

CDR3aa: ASGSGQNQPQH
v_gene: TRBV12-5
abundance: once

CDR3aa: ASSPRAGDITSPLH
v_gene: TRBV5-1
abundance: NA

CDR3aa: ASTPGGPQDYT
v_gene: TRBV12-3/TRBV12-4
abundance: once

CDR3aa: ASSPAGQANYGYT
v_gene: TRBV18
abundance: NA

CDR3aa: AWGGGRFSGNTIY
v_gene: TRBV30
abundance: NA

CDR3aa: ASSSPRQERKGYT
v_gene: TRBV7-9
abundance: NA

CDR3aa: ASSIDGGGGRERGYT
v_gene: TRBV19
abundance: NA

CDR3aa: ATSDGGGETQY
v_gene: TRBV24-1
abundance: NA

CDR3aa: ASRADGTEAF
v_gene: TRBV6-5
abundance: NA

CDR3aa: ASTLNRDSNTEAF
v_gene: TRBV7-2
abundance: NA